These 20 T cell receptor beta chains originate from one sample sequenced in a study of T cell repertoires in cytomegalovirus infection. From the reads, TCRdb called clonotypes with MiXCR, one entry per CDR3 protein. This sample has 350,000 to 450,000 distinct CDR3 sequences, with 15% to 20% found just once. The sample consisted of PBMCs. Receptors were obtained from a human donor in good health (CMV status not recorded). Some clones in this sample may be carry-over from other donors' samples.

This chain's CDR3 is CASSRTATGELFF. CDR3 nucleotides: TGTGCCAGCAGTCGAACAGCCACCGGGGAGCTGTTTTTT. This sequence joins TRBV12-3 or TRBV12-4 and TRBJ2-2; no clear D gene. The CDR3 length is 13 residues. Trimming removed 5 bases from V and 4 bases from J, with 8 bases in between.

In nucleotides, the CDR3 is TGCGCCAGCAGTCAAGGGTGGGACTTAAACGAGCAGTACTTC. Protein product: CASSQGWDLNEQYF. This sequence joins TRBV23-1 and TRBJ2-7; possible D gene TRBD2, 6 bases. TRBV23-1 is given ORF status, its function remaining uncertain. The CDR3 contains 14 residues. With 2 bases removed from V and 5 bases from J, the gap between germline ends came to 13 bases.

This clonotype was counted at least ten times. The genes are TRBV7-2 and TRBJ2-3, with D maybe TRBD2 (5 bases). Trimming stripped 0 bases from V and 0 bases from J, with 13 bases between. The CDR3 length is 17 residues. CDR1 SGHTA and CDR2 FQGNSA come from the germline V gene. In DNA, the CDR3 is TGTGCCAGCAGCTTAGCGGCCCCCCGAGGGAGCACAGATACGCAGTATTTT. Its translation: CASSLAAPRGSTDTQYF.

This clonotype was counted at least ten times. The chain combines TRBV5-5 with TRBJ2-7; TRBD1 matches 7 bases. The CDR3 loop spans 14 amino acids. The germline V gene has CDR1 SGHKS and CDR2 YYEKEE (reference sequence). The junction had 9 bases not matched to a gene; V was cut back by 7 bases and J by 2 bases. CDR3 sequence reads: CASVGTANPYEQYF. CDR3 nucleotides: TGTGCCAGCGTAGGGACAGCAAACCCCTACGAGCAGTACTTC.

V gene TRBV27 combines with J gene TRBJ2-7, with 8 bases lining up with TRBD1. Trimming at V came to 11 bases and at J to 6 bases, leaving 12 bases not matched to a gene. Germline values: CDR1 MNHEY, CDR2 SMNVEV (reference sequence). The CDR3 is 13 amino acids. CDR3 protein: CASSGDRQSEQYF. CDR3 DNA: TGTGCCTCGTCCGGGGACAGGCAGAGCGAGCAGTACTTC.

This clonotype was counted at least ten times. The rearrangement links TRBV12-3 or TRBV12-4 to TRBJ1-2, with D perhaps TRBD1 (5 bases). There are 13 residues in the CDR3. Between the trimmed V and J ends, which lost 2 bases and 6 bases, there was a span of 10 bases. CDR3 loop: CASSLYRMDGYTF. In DNA, the CDR3 is TGTGCCAGCAGTTTATACAGGATGGATGGCTACACCTTC.

This clonotype was counted ten times or more. The chain has TRBV2 and TRBJ1-2; no clear D gene. The CDR3 is 15 amino acids. Germline CDR1 and CDR2: SNHLY and FYNNEI. V lost 10 bases and J 2 bases, leaving 20 bases between the germline ends. The chain's CDR3 is CATYQDRGSNYGYTF. DNA of the CDR3: TGTGCCACCTACCAAGACCGGGGTTCGAACTATGGCTACACCTTC.

Many counts were recorded for this clonotype. The V and J genes are TRBV11-2 and TRBJ2-3, with 7 bases that match TRBD1. The CDR3 extends over 15 amino acids. Germline CDR1 and CDR2: SGHAT and FQNNGV. V dropped 3 bases and J dropped 2; count of bases not matched to a gene: 5. The CDR3 here is CASSLRGQYTDTQYF. The CDR3 nucleotides read TGTGCCAGCAGCTTGAGGGGACAGTACACAGATACGCAGTATTTT.

This rearrangement joins TRBV5-1 to TRBJ2-1, with D perhaps TRBD2 (7 bases). This CDR3 region has 14 residues. Germline CDR1 SGHRS, CDR2 YFSETQ. Trimming took off 3 bases at V and 2 bases at J, with 9 bases between the two ends. The CDR3 is CASSWGGAYNEQFF. The DNA for the CDR3 is TGCGCCAGCAGCTGGGGGGGCGCCTACAATGAGCAGTTCTTC.

The sample holds many counts of this clonotype. The V and J genes are TRBV12-3 or TRBV12-4 and TRBJ2-3; 8 bases map to TRBD2. The CDR3 sequence is 15 residues long. Trimming removed 5 bases from V and 3 bases from J; junction bases left unmatched: 7. CDR3 coding DNA: TGTGCCAGCAGTCCTGGGGTAGCGGGGACAGATACGCAGTATTTT. Translation: CASSPGVAGTDTQYF.

This clonotype was counted a few times. The rearrangement joins TRBV28 to TRBJ2-2, with 13 bases fitting TRBD2. Trimming cost V 6 bases and J 3 bases; bases outside gene matches: 7. The CDR3 is 17 residues long. Germline V gene lookup returns CDR1 MDHEN and CDR2 SYDVKM. The CDR3 here is CASSKTSGGIDTGELFF. CDR3 nucleotides: TGTGCCAGCAGCAAGACTAGCGGGGGGATCGACACCGGGGAGCTGTTTTTT.

The V call is TRBV5-5, the J call TRBJ2-5, with D tentatively TRBD1 (6 bases). Germline assignment: CDR1 SGHKS and CDR2 YYEKEE (reference sequence). V was trimmed by 0 bases and J by 5 bases, leaving 14 bases between them. This CDR3 has 15 residues. This CDR3 is CASSLVQGSSETQYF. CDR3 in DNA: TGTGCCAGCAGCTTGGTACAGGGCTCCAGCGAGACCCAGTACTTC.

This clonotype was seen only a few times. The chain combines TRBV20-1 with TRBJ2-1, with a weak D call TRBD2 (6 bases). V was pared by 2 bases and J by 8 bases, with 10 bases between. CDR1 DFQATT and CDR2 SNEGSKA come from the germline V gene (reference sequence). The CDR3 has 12 amino acids. CDR3 amino acids: CSARRLEYEQFF. The CDR3 DNA reads TGCAGTGCTAGACGACTAGAGTATGAGCAGTTCTTC.

Many counts were recorded for this clonotype. The CDR3, as DNA: TGTGCCAGCATCCCGACAGGGGGGGAGACCCAGTACTTC. It yields the protein CASIPTGGETQYF. The chain links TRBV7-9 to TRBJ2-5, with 9 positions matching TRBD1. The CDR3 sequence is 13 residues long. The V gene's germline CDR1 is SEHNR and CDR2 FQNEAQ (reference sequence). V shed 7 bases and J 5 bases; nucleotides not matched to a gene: 5.

At least ten counts were recorded for this clonotype. The genes are TRBV28 and TRBJ1-2; no reliable D call. Looked up from germline, CDR1 is MDHEN and CDR2 is SYDVKM. Trimming shortened V by 5 bases and J by 4 bases, and 17 bases separated the two germline ends. This CDR3 has 15 amino acids. The CDR3 bases are TGTGCCAGCAGTCTCTTATCAGGTGGAGGCTATGGCTACACCTTC. The encoded protein is CASSLLSGGGYGYTF.

This clonotype was detected only a few times. This sequence joins TRBV6-6 and TRBJ2-3, with 9 bases matching TRBD2. J gave up 0 bases and V 6 bases, and 7 bases lay outside the gene matches. Germline values: CDR1 MNHNY, CDR2 SVGAGI (reference sequence). The CDR3 has 16 residues. The CDR3 bases are TGTGCCAGCAGGGGCGGGGGGGCCGAGAGCACAGATACGCAGTATTTT. This gives the protein CASRGGGAESTDTQYF.

This clonotype was counted only a few times. The chain recombines TRBV20-1 with TRBJ2-7; tentative D call: TRBD1 (7 bases). Trimming removed 5 bases from V and 2 bases from J, with 19 bases in between. Per the germline V gene, CDR1 is DFQATT and CDR2 is SNEGSKA (reference sequence). The CDR3 has 15 residues. CDR3 sequence reads: CSARKMGGQPYEQYF. The DNA for the CDR3 is TGCAGTGCTCGAAAAATGGGGGGACAGCCCTACGAGCAGTACTTC.

Regarding this clonotype: No conserved phenylalanine or tryptophan ends this CDR3, so it is likely a read error. The chain carries TRBV2 and TRBJ1-5; D is perhaps TRBD1 (5 bases). The CDR3 spans 15 residues. V dropped 7 bases and J dropped 0 bases, with 13 bases sitting between them. The germline V gene encodes CDR1 SNHLY and CDR2 FYNNEI. As DNA, the CDR3 is TGTGCCAGCATCGGGGGAACAGATAGCAATCAGCCCCAGCATCTT. Amino acids: CASIGGTDSNQPQHL.

The table lists this clonotype with many counts. The gene calls are TRBV7-2 and TRBJ1-5; 8 bases match TRBD1. Germline loops: CDR1 SGHTA, CDR2 FQGNSA. The CDR3 spans 16 residues. Germline trimming cut 5 bases from V and 3 bases from J; bases unmatched to any gene: 9. The DNA for the CDR3 is TGTGCCAGCAGCGCACAGCCGACAGGGGTCAATCAGCCCCAGCATTTT. Protein sequence: CASSAQPTGVNQPQHF.

Many counts were recorded for this clonotype. This chain joins TRBV7-2 and TRBJ2-2, with D possibly matching TRBD2 (5 bases). The germline V and J ends were trimmed by 5 bases and 2 bases, with 6 bases remaining between them. Germline assignment: CDR1 SGHTA and CDR2 FQGNSA. This CDR3 spans 13 amino acids. The CDR3 is CASSGLNTGELFF. The CDR3 DNA sequence: TGTGCCAGCAGCGGACTCAACACCGGGGAGCTGTTTTTT.